This T cell receptor beta chain appears in the sequencing data of a study of T cell responses to AZD1222 COVID-19 vaccine. As for this clone: The antigen remains undetermined.

Whole-study results and caveats: Most donors were white British, females outnumbered males, and clonal diversity was possibly underestimated. Baseline seropositivity occurred in only six or seven AZD1222 recipients. At 160-218 and 743-854, vaccine-associated CD4 TCRs were dominant, and they spanned spike.

TCRdb keeps only in-frame clones here, not all; method: immunoSEQ multiplex PCR. The sample includes under 95,000 clones, 85% to 90% of them seen just once. After removal of 0 bases from V and 7 bases from J, the junction contained 3 bases not matched to a gene. From germline, CDR1 is SGDLS and CDR2 YYNGEE. The CDR3 consists of 13 residues. Pooled together were second doses at about 4 or about 12 weeks. The chain employs TRBV9 and TRBJ2-7; TRBD1 aligns across 8 bases. This clonotype was sampled from an adult who received the AZD1222 COVID-19 vaccine. Sequencing used peripheral blood, obtained 28 days after the second AZD1222 dose. The CDR3 here is CASSVEDREEQYF. In nucleotides, the CDR3 is TGTGCCAGCAGCGTAGAGGACAGGGAGGAGCAGTACTTC.